Below, 21 T cell receptor beta chains from the same sample are listed, as sequenced in a study of control samples from healthy donors and cancer patients. The table came from immunoSEQ multiplex PCR; TCRdb's copy has only in-frame clones and leaves some out. The data contain roughly 80,000 clones, approximately 90% of them singletons. The specimen was blood. These receptors originate from a woman aged 45-59 years in good health.

The J gene is TRBJ1-1, the V gene TRBV12-3 or TRBV12-4; D is perhaps TRBD1 (6 bases). The CDR3 is made up of 13 amino acids. V was trimmed by 4 bases and J by 7 bases, leaving 13 bases between them. The chain's CDR3 is CASSSTGQFEAFF. Here the CDR3 DNA reads TGTGCCAGCAGTTCTACCGGACAGTTTGAAGCTTTCTTT.

The V gene is TRBV5-6, the J gene TRBJ2-1; tentatively, D is TRBD1 or TRBD2 (5 bases each). This CDR3 is built from 15 residues. Germline assignment: CDR1 SGHDT and CDR2 YYEEEE. V was pared by 0 bases and J by 0 bases, with 7 bases between. CDR3 DNA: TGTGCCAGCAGCTTGGGGGGGAGCTCCTACAATGAGCAGTTCTTC. It specifies CASSLGGSSYNEQFF.

The CDR3 here is CASSLYADTQYF. The DNA of the CDR3 is TGTGCCAGCAGCTTGTATGCAGATACGCAGTATTTT. V gene TRBV5-6 combines with J gene TRBJ2-3; D unclear. In germline, CDR1 is SGHDT, CDR2 YYEEEE. V was pared by 1 base and J by 4 bases, with 4 bases between. The CDR3 spans 12 residues.

The gene calls are TRBV30 and TRBJ1-6; D is unresolved. The V end was cut by 3 bases, the J end by 5 bases, with 8 bases between. The V gene's germline CDR1 is GTSNPN and CDR2 SVGIG (reference sequence). The CDR3 extends over 13 amino acids. The CDR3 spells CAWRDGNNSPLHF. For the CDR3, the DNA is TGTGCCTGGAGAGACGGGAATAATTCACCCCTCCACTTT. Looking up the rest from reference TRBV30 and TRBJ1-6 gives the full variable domain: SQTIHQWPATLVQPVGSPLSLECTVEGTSNPNLYWYRQAAGRGLQLLFYSVGIGQISSEVPQNLSASRPQDRQFILSSKKLLLSDSGFYLCAWRDGNNSPLHFGNGTRLTVT.

This CDR3 is CASSDRRKYTEAFF. CDR3 bases: TGTGCCAGTAGTGACAGGAGGAAGTACACTGAAGCTTTCTTT. The chain is built from TRBV19 and TRBJ1-1; tentatively, D is TRBD1 (6 bases). The CDR3 has 14 amino acids. V lost 5 bases and J 3 bases, leaving 13 bases between the germline ends. Germline-derived CDR1 and CDR2 are LNHDA and SQIVND (reference sequence).

The chain couples TRBV5-1 to TRBJ2-7; 9 bases map to TRBD1. V trimming: 0 bases; J trimming: 2 bases; junction bases outside the gene matches: 0. The germline gives CDR1 SGHRS, CDR2 YFSETQ. This CDR3 comprises 14 residues. The CDR3 sequence: CASSLDRGPYEQYF. CDR3 bases: TGCGCCAGCAGCTTGGACAGGGGGCCCTACGAGCAGTACTTC.

The J gene is TRBJ1-3, the V gene TRBV9; 7 positions match TRBD1. Germline V gene data show CDR1 as SGDLS and CDR2 as YYNGEE. V dropped 0 bases and J dropped 8; count of bases not matched to a gene: 2. There are 13 residues in the CDR3. The CDR3 DNA reads as TGTGCCAGCAGCGTAGGCAGGGGGGACACCATATATTTT. This sequence encodes CASSVGRGDTIYF.

J is TRBJ1-1 and V is TRBV4-1; possibly TRBD1 for D (5 bases). Germline lookup yields CDR1 MGHRA and CDR2 YSYEKL. V was clipped by 1 base and J by 5 bases, with 8 bases between them. This CDR3 is 13 amino acids long. The CDR3 reads CASSQVQGTEAFF. The CDR3 DNA reads as TGCGCCAGCAGCCAAGTTCAGGGAACTGAAGCTTTCTTT.

This chain joins TRBV30 and TRBJ1-1; D is unclear. V shed 5 bases and J shed 0 bases, with 4 bases lying between them. The germline V gene encodes CDR1 GTSNPN and CDR2 SVGIG (reference sequence). CDR3 length: 11 residues. The CDR3 protein is CAWRMNTEAFF. The CDR3 bases are TGTGCCTGGCGAATGAACACTGAAGCTTTCTTT. The complete variable domain, with remaining parts taken from reference TRBV30 and TRBJ1-1, reads SQTIHQWPATLVQPVGSPLSLECTVEGTSNPNLYWYRQAAGRGLQLLFYSVGIGQISSEVPQNLSASRPQDRQFILSSKKLLLSDSGFYLCAWRMNTEAFFGQGTRLTVV.

V gene TRBV5-1 combines with J gene TRBJ1-2; 7 bases align to TRBD1. Germline assignment: CDR1 SGHRS and CDR2 YFSETQ. The CDR3 extends over 18 amino acids. After removal of 0 bases from V and 3 bases from J, the junction contained 14 bases not matched to a gene. This chain's CDR3 is CASSLDIPDRAEDYGYTF. The CDR3 DNA follows: TGCGCCAGCAGCTTGGATATTCCAGACAGGGCTGAGGACTATGGCTACACCTTC.

This clone was detected only once. The chain couples TRBV18 to TRBJ2-1; TRBD2 agrees at 11 bases. There are 14 residues in the CDR3. V lost 8 bases to trimming and J lost 4 bases; unmatched junction nucleotides: 4. Per the germline V gene, CDR1 is KGHSH and CDR2 is LQKENI. CDR3 loop: CASVAGGPYNEQFF. DNA of the CDR3: TGTGCCAGCGTAGCGGGGGGGCCATACAATGAGCAGTTCTTC.

The chain links TRBV19 to TRBJ1-1, with TRBD1 matching over 12 bases. There are 16 residues in the CDR3. Trimming took 5 bases from V and 6 from J; bases not matched to a gene: 10. In germline, CDR1 is LNHDA, CDR2 SQIVND (reference sequence). The CDR3 reads CASSDGTGGIAPEAFF. CDR3 bases: TGTGCCAGTAGTGATGGGACAGGGGGCATAGCACCTGAAGCTTTCTTT.

The chain recombines TRBV6-5 with TRBJ2-2; D is perhaps TRBD2 (5 bases). The CDR3 runs to 16 residues. Between the trimmed V and J ends, which lost 0 bases and 2 bases, there was a span of 10 bases. CDR1 MNHEY and CDR2 SVGAGI come from the germline V gene. The CDR3 is CASSYSTGRNTGELFF. The CDR3 region has the DNA TGTGCCAGCAGTTACTCCACGGGGAGAAACACCGGGGAGCTGTTTTTT.

This sequence joins TRBV18 and TRBJ1-4; D is possibly TRBD1 (5 bases). Trimming removed 2 bases at V and 0 bases at J, with 22 bases between. CDR1 and CDR2 from the germline V gene are KGHSH and LQKENI. The CDR3 extends over 20 amino acids. As DNA, the CDR3 is TGTGCCAGCTCACCAGCCACGAGGGGAGCCTGGCCCGCAACTAATGAAAAACTGTTTTTT. Encoded protein: CASSPATRGAWPATNEKLFF.

The gene calls are TRBV2 and TRBJ2-7, with 10 bases aligning to TRBD1. Germline lookup yields CDR1 SNHLY and CDR2 FYNNEI. This CDR3 spans 14 amino acids. The V segment lost 6 bases and the J segment 4 bases; nucleotides outside the gene matches: 6. In DNA form, the CDR3 reads TGTGCCAGCAGGACGGGGACAGGGGATTACGAGCAGTACTTC. Protein: CASRTGTGDYEQYF.

There are a few counts of this clone. The genes are TRBV5-4 and TRBJ2-7; the D gene is possibly TRBD1 (6 bases). Trimming cost V 4 bases and J 3 bases, with 14 bases left between them. Germline CDR1 SGHNT, CDR2 YYREEE (reference sequence). This CDR3 has 14 amino acids. This CDR3 is CASSHQGQRYEQYF. The CDR3 DNA sequence: TGTGCCAGCAGCCACCAGGGACAACGCTACGAGCAGTACTTC.

In its sample, this clone was seen a few times. This rearrangement joins TRBV28 to TRBJ1-2; TRBD1 might be the D (5 bases). This CDR3 contains 14 residues. In germline, CDR1 is MDHEN, CDR2 SYDVKM. Trimming left V 3 bases short and J 9 bases short, with 17 bases between. The CDR3 bases are TGTGCCAGCAGTTTGGAGGGGAACCCCTCGCGCTACACCTTC. The encoded protein is CASSLEGNPSRYTF.

This rearrangement joins TRBV3-1 (or the pseudogene TRBV3-2) to TRBJ1-2; 8 bases are shared with TRBD1. V lost 0 bases, J lost 9 bases, and 6 bases stayed unmatched. Germline values: CDR1 LGHDT, CDR2 YNNKEL (reference sequence). This CDR3 comprises 14 residues. CDR3 bases: TGTGCCAGCAGCCAAGAAGGGACAGGAGAGCGCTACACCTTC. Translation gives CASSQEGTGERYTF.

The chain has TRBV18 and TRBJ1-1; TRBD1 matches at 8 bases. This CDR3 is built from 15 residues. The V gene end was trimmed by 7 bases and the J gene end by 0 bases; junction bases not matched to a gene: 7. The V gene's germline CDR1 is KGHSH and CDR2 LQKENI. The CDR3 here is CASYGTGNMNTEAFF. The CDR3 coding sequence is TGTGCCAGCTATGGGACAGGAAACATGAACACTGAAGCTTTCTTT.

The CDR3 is CASSRGTGEGDTF. The CDR3 DNA follows: TGCGCCAGCAGCCGAGGGACAGGAGAAGGGGACACCTTC. The chain uses TRBV4-1 and TRBJ1-2, with 8 bases lining up with TRBD1. V lost 4 bases and J lost 12; bases outside the gene matches: 10. The CDR3 covers 13 residues. Looked up from germline, CDR1 is MGHRA and CDR2 is YSYEKL.

The chain has TRBV7-9 and TRBJ1-2, with D maybe TRBD1 (5 bases). CDR1 is SEHNR and CDR2 is FQNEAQ in the germline V gene (reference sequence). The length of the CDR3 is 15 residues. V dropped 5 bases and J dropped 6 bases, with 19 bases sitting between them. The CDR3 bases are TGTGCCAGCAGCCCCCTTTGGGGACCCAGGGATGGCTACACCTTC. Protein sequence: CASSPLWGPRDGYTF.